The rows below give T cell receptor beta chains drawn from one sample of a study of spatial heterogeneity in lung cancer. TCRdb re-called the 5' RACE reads through MiXCR, storing one row per CDR3 protein. This sample has 30,000 to 35,000 distinct CDR3 sequences; more than 9% occur once, and the top ten carry around 27%. The material sequenced was PBMCs, taken at follow-up. These receptors all come from a female donor with early-stage non-small cell lung cancer. Both conserved end residues are part of each CDR3. A D gene is named only where the DNA matches it firmly.

TRBJ1-2 | - | TRBV19 | CASSIAVWGDYGYTF
TRBJ2-5 | TRBD2 | TRBV14 | CASSHGRRFQETQYF
TRBJ2-1 | - | TRBV27 | CASSLTDMRNEQFF
TRBJ1-5 | - | TRBV12-3/TRBV12-4 | CASSPRGGQPQHF
TRBJ1-4 | - | TRBV6-5 | CASSYSKSRMNEKLFF
TRBJ1-2 | - | TRBV7-2 | CASSSDRNFLFGYTF
TRBJ1-3 | - | TRBV28 | CASSPPRGAKWNTIYF
TRBJ2-4 | - | TRBV20-1 | CSASRAPGKNIQYF
TRBJ2-7 | - | TRBV29-1 | CSVSTGTSSYEQYF
TRBJ1-4 | TRBD1 | TRBV29-1 | CSVTPGTGSEKLFF
TRBJ2-3 | - | TRBV29-1 | CSVEDPADTLDTQYF
TRBJ1-4 | - | TRBV28 | CASSREKLFF
TRBJ2-3 | TRBD2 | TRBV9 | CASSAGSGLAGDGYTQYF
TRBJ2-1 | - | TRBV5-1 | CASSLNFPAEQFF
TRBJ1-2 | - | TRBV28 | CASSPYDLGQNYGYTF
TRBJ2-7 | TRBD2 | TRBV7-7 | CASSRGLAGVSPYEQYF
TRBJ2-2 | - | TRBV6-2/TRBV6-3 | CASSWPTGELFF
TRBJ1-4 | - | TRBV28 | CASQDYTNEKLFF
TRBJ2-1 | TRBD2 | TRBV5-5 | CASSLIPTSGDEQFF
TRBJ2-1 | TRBD2 | TRBV2 | CASRLAGVGDEQFF
TRBJ2-6 | - | TRBV6-2/TRBV6-3 | CASISRQGLAGANVLTF
TRBJ1-6 | - | TRBV12-5 | CASGPRDSPNSPLHF
TRBJ2-7 | TRBD1 | TRBV14 | CASSLGQGYEQYF
TRBJ2-2 | - | TRBV3-1 | CASSRDMLNTGELFF
TRBJ2-5 | - | TRBV7-6 | CASSPDLRGAAGETQYF
TRBJ1-1 | - | TRBV5-1 | CASGQGSTEAFF
TRBJ2-7 | - | TRBV19 | CASSKTGGSYEQYF
TRBJ1-2 | - | TRBV7-2 | CASSFRLNYGYTF
TRBJ2-1 | - | TRBV7-9 | CASSQFGRSNEQFF
TRBJ2-3 | TRBD1 | TRBV7-9 | CASSLGQGIFVDTQYF
TRBJ1-1 | - | TRBV6-5 | CASSSPGRGLVTEAFF
TRBJ2-4 | - | TRBV6-2/TRBV6-3 | CASNPGKGLAKNIQYF